What follows is one T cell receptor (beta chain) and its context. This sample was taken from a study of blood T cell repertoires in COVID-19. Study as a whole: The United States, Italy and Spain supplied acute and convalescent COVID-19 samples. Sources were T cells, B-cell-depleted T cells, or PBMCs; the material itself was cDNA or gDNA.

Libraries were prepared by immunoSEQ multiplex PCR; TCRdb keeps only in-frame clonotypes and omits some of them. Of about 260,000 clones in the sample, around 86% were seen once. Germline trimming cut 4 bases from V and 3 bases from J; bases unmatched to any gene: 6. The germline CDR1 and CDR2 sequences are SGHDN and FVKESK. This CDR3 has 15 amino acids. The rearrangement uses TRBV14 and TRBJ1-2; 9 bases agree with TRBD1. Sequenced sample: peripheral blood. This sequence was found in a man aged 35 to 55 who had recovered from COVID-19. CDR3 coding DNA: TGTGCCAGCAGCCCCTTGGGACAGGGAGACTATGGCTACACCTTC. Protein: CASSPLGQGDYGYTF.